One and the same sample provided the 13 T cell receptor beta chains below, sequenced in a study of response to subunit inactivated influenza vaccine. Via MiXCR, TCRdb re-called the RT-PCR reads, giving one row per CDR3 protein. The sample holds about 540,000 distinct CDR3 sequences; less than 25% are singletons and the top ten take 2.8%. These sequences were also reported in another study, on T cells expressing NK-cell markers. From that paper: The cDNA for TCR beta came from 5'RACE template switching with UMIs.

The sequencing used CD4+ T cells sorted from PBMCs, collected about 12 days after vaccination. The receptors derive from a man over 45 who received an inactivated influenza vaccine.

As regards this clonotype: Possible read error: a much larger clone is one base away. This sequence joins TRBV12-3 or TRBV12-4 and TRBJ1-2, with TRBD1 matching over 8 bases. The CDR3 consists of 15 residues. With V trimmed by 5 bases and J by 2 bases, 7 bases remained unmatched. The CDR3 here is CASSLPGQANYGYTF. The DNA for the CDR3 is TGTGCCAGCAGTCTACCGGGACAGGCGAACTATGGCTACACCTTC.

The sample holds a few counts of this clonotype. The chain joins TRBV4-1 to TRBJ2-1; 13 nucleotides match TRBD2. Germline V gene data show CDR1 as MGHRA and CDR2 as YSYEKL. Germline trimming cut 1 base from V and 0 bases from J; bases unmatched to any gene: 3. This CDR3 spans 18 amino acids. The CDR3 region has the DNA TGCGCCAGCAGCCAAGGGACTAGCGGGGGCCACTCCTACAATGAGCAGTTCTTC. This codes for CASSQGTSGGHSYNEQFF.

Points on this clonotype: The DNA is left out, because the CDR3 cannot be placed on it with certainty; the CDR3 is given as TCRdb lists it. The chain employs TRBV7-9 and TRBJ1-1; the table names TRBD1, a call not compared with the DNA. CDR1 SEHNR and CDR2 FQNEAQ come from the germline V gene (reference sequence). The CDR3 is 14 amino acids in total, end residues counted. The CDR3 sequence: CASSVGQGAAEAYF.

The chain carries TRBV4-1 and TRBJ2-1, with 7 nucleotides matching TRBD2. Trimming took 4 bases from V and 6 from J; bases not matched to a gene: 9. From germline, CDR1 is MGHRA and CDR2 YSYEKL. The CDR3 length is 15 residues. This CDR3 is CASSPTSTVFNEQFF. Here the CDR3 DNA reads TGCGCCAGCAGCCCGACTAGCACAGTTTTCAATGAGCAGTTCTTC.

This clonotype showed up just once. The chain couples TRBV6-2 or TRBV6-3 to TRBJ1-5, with 7 nucleotides matching TRBD1. The CDR3 sequence is 15 residues long. V shed 6 bases and J 2 bases; nucleotides not matched to a gene: 7. CDR1 is MNHEY, CDR2 SVGEGT, per germline. For the CDR3, the DNA is TGTGCCAGCAGCTGCGAGGGGGCCGGCAATCAGCCCCAGCATTTT. Translating gives CASSCEGAGNQPQHF.

The chain employs TRBV20-1 and TRBJ2-5; possible D gene TRBD2, 6 bases. V lost 4 bases and J lost 2, with 11 bases in between. CDR3 length: 13 residues. Germline CDR1 reads DFQATT; CDR2 reads SNEGSKA (reference sequence). The CDR3 bases are TGCAGTGCTAAAGGAGGGCCTCAAGAGACCCAGTACTTC. This codes for CSAKGGPQETQYF.

This sequence joins TRBV30 and TRBJ1-4; the match to TRBD1 covers 7 bases. Germline V lookup: CDR1 GTSNPN, CDR2 SVGIG (reference sequence). The CDR3 consists of 13 residues. The V segment lost 4 bases and the J segment 5 bases; nucleotides outside the gene matches: 4. CDR3 region: CAWTGTENEKLFF. The CDR3 DNA is TGTGCCTGGACCGGGACAGAGAATGAAAAACTGTTTTTT.

The chain couples TRBV9 to TRBJ2-1; the match to TRBD2 covers 16 bases. Trimming took 0 bases from V and 1 from J; bases not matched to a gene: 10. This CDR3 is built from 21 residues. The V gene's germline CDR1 is SGDLS and CDR2 YYNGEE. CDR3 nucleotide sequence: TGTGCCAGCAGCGTAGAATTGATGGGGACTAGCGGGAGGGCGTCCTACAATGAGCAGTTCTTC. Translating gives CASSVELMGTSGRASYNEQFF. Supplemented by reference TRBV9 and TRBJ2-1, the full variable domain reads DSGVTQTPKHLITATGQRVTLRCSPRSGDLSVYWYQQSLDQGLQFLIQYYNGEERAKGNILERFSAQQFPDLHSELNLSSLELGDSALYFCASSVELMGTSGRASYNEQFFGPGTRLTVL.

The rearrangement uses TRBV6-1 and TRBJ2-3; the D gene is possibly TRBD2 (5 bases). The V end was cut by 5 bases, the J end by 5 bases, with 14 bases between. The CDR3 loop spans 14 amino acids. Germline loops: CDR1 MNHNS, CDR2 SASEGT. CDR3 nucleotides: TGTGCCAGCAGTAAAACCGACTACCGAGATACGCAGTATTTT. The encoded protein is CASSKTDYRDTQYF.

This chain uses TRBV6-2 or TRBV6-3 with TRBJ2-3, with D possibly TRBD1 on 5 matching bases. Germline CDR1 reads MNHEY; CDR2 reads SVGEGT. The CDR3 length is 16 residues. Between the trimmed V and J ends, which lost 6 bases and 0 bases, there was a span of 16 bases. The CDR3 nucleotides are TGTGCCAGCAGCCCCTTACAGGACCTTAGCACAGATACGCAGTATTTT. Translated, it gives CASSPLQDLSTDTQYF.

V gene TRBV15 combines with J gene TRBJ2-7; D tentatively reads TRBD1 or TRBD2 (5 bases each). CDR1 LNHNV and CDR2 YYDKDF come from the germline V gene (reference sequence). V lost 5 bases to trimming and J lost 0 bases, with 11 bases between them. This CDR3 spans 14 amino acids. CDR3 sequence reads: CATSAGTFSYEQYF. CDR3 nucleotide sequence: TGTGCCACCAGCGCCGGGACGTTCTCCTACGAGCAGTACTTC.

This clonotype was observed at least ten times. The chain employs TRBV7-2 and TRBJ2-4; 10 bases agree with TRBD2. This CDR3 has 17 residues. The germline V gene has CDR1 SGHTA and CDR2 FQGNSA. V was pared by 5 bases and J by 8 bases, with 15 bases of the junction left unmatched. In nucleotides, the CDR3 is TGTGCCAGCAGCCCCGGACTAGCGGCCTCGGGAAACTACATTCAGTACTTC. Its translation: CASSPGLAASGNYIQYF.

This chain links TRBV20-1 with TRBJ1-1, with D possibly matching TRBD1 (6 bases). Germline V CDR1 and CDR2: DFQATT, SNEGSKA (reference sequence). The CDR3 sequence is 14 residues long. Deletions cut 4 bases from V and 7 bases from J, with 19 bases between. The CDR3 reads CSAIGGGSIREAFF. CDR3 bases: TGCAGTGCTATAGGGGGGGGATCTATTCGTGAAGCTTTCTTT.